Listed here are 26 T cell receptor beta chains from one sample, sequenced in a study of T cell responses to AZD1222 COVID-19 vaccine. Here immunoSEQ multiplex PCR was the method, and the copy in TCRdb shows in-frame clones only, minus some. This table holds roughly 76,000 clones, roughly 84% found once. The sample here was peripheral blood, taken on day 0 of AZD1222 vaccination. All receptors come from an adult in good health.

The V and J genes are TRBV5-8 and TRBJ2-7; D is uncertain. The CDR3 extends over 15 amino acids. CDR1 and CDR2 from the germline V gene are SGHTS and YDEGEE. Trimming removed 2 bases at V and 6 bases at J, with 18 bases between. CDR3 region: CASSFRYPGFIEQYF. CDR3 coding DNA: TGTGCCAGCAGCTTTCGCTATCCGGGTTTCATCGAGCAGTACTTC.

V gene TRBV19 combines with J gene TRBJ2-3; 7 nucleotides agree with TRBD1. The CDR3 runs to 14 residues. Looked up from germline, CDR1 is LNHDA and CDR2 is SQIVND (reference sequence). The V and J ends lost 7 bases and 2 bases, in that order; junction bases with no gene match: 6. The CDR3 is CASTYRGPTDTQYF. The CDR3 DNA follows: TGTGCCAGTACCTACAGGGGCCCCACAGATACGCAGTATTTT.

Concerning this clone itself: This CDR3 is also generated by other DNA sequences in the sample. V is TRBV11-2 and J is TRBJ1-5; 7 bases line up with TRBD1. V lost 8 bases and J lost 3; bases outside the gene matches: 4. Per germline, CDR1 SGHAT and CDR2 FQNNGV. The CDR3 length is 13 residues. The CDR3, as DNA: TGTGCCAGCTCAGGGGGGCCCAATCAGCCCCAGCATTTT. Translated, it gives CASSGGPNQPQHF. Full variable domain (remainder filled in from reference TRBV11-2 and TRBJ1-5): EAGVAQSPRYKIIEKRQSVAFWCNPISGHATLYWYQQILGQGPKLLIQFQNNGVVDDSQLPKDRFSAERLKGVDSTLKIQPAKLEDSAVYLCASSGGPNQPQHFGDGTRLSIL.

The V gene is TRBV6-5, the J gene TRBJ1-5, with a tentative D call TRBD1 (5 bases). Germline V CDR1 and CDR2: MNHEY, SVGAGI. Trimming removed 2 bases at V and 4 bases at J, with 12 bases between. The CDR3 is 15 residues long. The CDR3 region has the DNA TGTGCCAGCAGTTACGGCGCAGGGCTTAATCAGCCCCAGCATTTT. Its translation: CASSYGAGLNQPQHF.

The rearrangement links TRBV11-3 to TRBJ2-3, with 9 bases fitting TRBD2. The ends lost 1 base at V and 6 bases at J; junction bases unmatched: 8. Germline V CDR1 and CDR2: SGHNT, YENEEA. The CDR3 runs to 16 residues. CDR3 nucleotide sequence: TGTGCCAGCAGCTTAGGTAGCGGGGGCACCGGGGATACGCAGTATTTT. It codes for CASSLGSGGTGDTQYF.

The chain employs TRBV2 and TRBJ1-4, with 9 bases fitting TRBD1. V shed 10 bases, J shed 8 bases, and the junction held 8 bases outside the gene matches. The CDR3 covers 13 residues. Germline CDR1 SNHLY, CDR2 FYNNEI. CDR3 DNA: TGTGCCACAATCCCGGACAGGGGCGAAAAACTGTTTTTT. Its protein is CATIPDRGEKLFF.

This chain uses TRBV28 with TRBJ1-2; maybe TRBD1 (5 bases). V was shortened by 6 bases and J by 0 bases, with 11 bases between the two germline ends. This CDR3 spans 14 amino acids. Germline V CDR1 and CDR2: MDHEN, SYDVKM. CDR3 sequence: CASRAGGANYGYTF. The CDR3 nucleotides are TGTGCCAGCAGGGCGGGGGGAGCTAACTATGGCTACACCTTC.

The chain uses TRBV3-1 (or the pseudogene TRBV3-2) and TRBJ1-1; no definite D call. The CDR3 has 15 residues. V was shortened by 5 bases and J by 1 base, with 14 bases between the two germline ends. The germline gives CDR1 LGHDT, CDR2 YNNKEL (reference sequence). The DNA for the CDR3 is TGTGCCAGCAGCACACATTCGACACCGAACACTGAAGCTTTCTTT. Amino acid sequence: CASSTHSTPNTEAFF.

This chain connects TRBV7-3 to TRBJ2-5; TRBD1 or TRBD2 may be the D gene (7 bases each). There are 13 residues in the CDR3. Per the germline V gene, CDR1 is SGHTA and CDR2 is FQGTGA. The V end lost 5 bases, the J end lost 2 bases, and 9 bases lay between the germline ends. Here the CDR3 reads CASSQGGQETQYF. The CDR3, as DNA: TGTGCCAGCAGCCAGGGGGGGCAAGAGACCCAGTACTTC.

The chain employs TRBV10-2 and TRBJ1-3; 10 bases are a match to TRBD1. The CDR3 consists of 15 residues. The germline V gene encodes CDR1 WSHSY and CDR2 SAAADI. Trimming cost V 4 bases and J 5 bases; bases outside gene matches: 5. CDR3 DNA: TGCGCCAGCAGTGTCCCGGGACAGGGGCGAAACACCATATATTTT. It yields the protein CASSVPGQGRNTIYF.

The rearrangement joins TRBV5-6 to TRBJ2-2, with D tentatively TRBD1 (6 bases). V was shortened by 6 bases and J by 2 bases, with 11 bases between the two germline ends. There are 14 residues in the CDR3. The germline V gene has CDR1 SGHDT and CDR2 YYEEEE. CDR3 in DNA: TGTGCCAGCATGCCAGGGGACAACACCGGGGAGCTGTTTTTT. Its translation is CASMPGDNTGELFF.

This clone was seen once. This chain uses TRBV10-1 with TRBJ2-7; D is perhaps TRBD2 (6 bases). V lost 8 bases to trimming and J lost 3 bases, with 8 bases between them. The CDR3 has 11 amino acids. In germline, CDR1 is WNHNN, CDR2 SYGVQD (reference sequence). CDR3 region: CASSGGYEQYF. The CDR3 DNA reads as TGCGCCAGCTCCGGGGGCTACGAGCAGTACTTC.

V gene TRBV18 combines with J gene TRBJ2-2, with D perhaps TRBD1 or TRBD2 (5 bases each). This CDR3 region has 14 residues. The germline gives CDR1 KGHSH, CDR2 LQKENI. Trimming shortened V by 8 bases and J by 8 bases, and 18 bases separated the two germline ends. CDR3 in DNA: TGTGCCAGCCCCAGGGACCTCGGGGCTGGGGAGCTGTTTTTT. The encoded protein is CASPRDLGAGELFF.

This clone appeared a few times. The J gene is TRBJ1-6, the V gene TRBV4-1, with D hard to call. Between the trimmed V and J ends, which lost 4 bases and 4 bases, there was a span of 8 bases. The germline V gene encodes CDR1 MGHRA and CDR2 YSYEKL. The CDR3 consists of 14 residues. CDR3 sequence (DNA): TGCGCCAGCAGCCGGCGAACGTATAATTCACCCCTCCACTTT. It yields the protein CASSRRTYNSPLHF.

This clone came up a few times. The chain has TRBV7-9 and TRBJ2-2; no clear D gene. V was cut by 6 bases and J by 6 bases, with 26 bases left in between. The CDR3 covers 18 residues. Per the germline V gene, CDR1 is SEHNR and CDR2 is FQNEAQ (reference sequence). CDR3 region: CASSPYPPLGPTAGELFF. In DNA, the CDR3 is TGTGCCAGCAGTCCTTACCCTCCCTTAGGACCAACCGCCGGGGAGCTGTTTTTT.

The CDR3 nucleotides read TGTGCCAGCAGTTTCCCCGGAGGTCCTGCGGGGCAGTACTTC. Translating it yields CASSFPGGPAGQYF. The chain carries TRBV28 and TRBJ2-7, with D possibly matching TRBD2 (5 bases). Trimming removed 3 bases from V and 9 bases from J, with 18 bases in between. The CDR3 is made up of 14 amino acids. CDR1 is MDHEN and CDR2 is SYDVKM in the germline V gene.

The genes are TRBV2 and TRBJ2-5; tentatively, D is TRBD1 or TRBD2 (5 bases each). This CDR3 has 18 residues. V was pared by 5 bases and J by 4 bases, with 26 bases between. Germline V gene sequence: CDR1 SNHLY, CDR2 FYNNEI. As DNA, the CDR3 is TGTGCCAGCAGTAACACAAACTCGGGGACGCAAGGGACAGAGACCCAGTACTTC. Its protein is CASSNTNSGTQGTETQYF.

CDR3: CASSEQGRGTDTQYF. The CDR3 region has the DNA TGTGCCAGCAGTGAGCAGGGTCGGGGCACAGATACGCAGTATTTT. V is TRBV6-4 and J is TRBJ2-3, with D maybe TRBD1 (5 bases). Looked up from germline, CDR1 is MRHNA and CDR2 is SNTAGT. V dropped 3 bases and J dropped 1 base, with 11 bases sitting between them. The CDR3 extends over 15 amino acids.

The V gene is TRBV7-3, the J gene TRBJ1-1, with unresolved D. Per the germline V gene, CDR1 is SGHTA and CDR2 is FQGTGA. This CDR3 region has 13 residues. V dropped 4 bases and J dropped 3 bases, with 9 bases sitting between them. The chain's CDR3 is CASSYGSDTEAFF. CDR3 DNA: TGTGCCAGCAGCTACGGTTCCGACACTGAAGCTTTCTTT.

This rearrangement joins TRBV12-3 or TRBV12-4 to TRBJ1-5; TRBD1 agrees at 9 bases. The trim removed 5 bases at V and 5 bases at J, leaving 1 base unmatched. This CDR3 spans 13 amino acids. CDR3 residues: CASSRQGDQPQHF. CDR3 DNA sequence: TGTGCCAGCAGTCGACAGGGGGATCAGCCCCAGCATTTT.

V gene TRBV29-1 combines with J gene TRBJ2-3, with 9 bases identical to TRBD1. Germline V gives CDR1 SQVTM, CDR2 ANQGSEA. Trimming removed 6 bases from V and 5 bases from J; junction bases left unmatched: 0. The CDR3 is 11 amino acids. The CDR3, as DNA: TGCAGCGTGGACAGGGGAGATACGCAGTATTTT. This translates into CSVDRGDTQYF.

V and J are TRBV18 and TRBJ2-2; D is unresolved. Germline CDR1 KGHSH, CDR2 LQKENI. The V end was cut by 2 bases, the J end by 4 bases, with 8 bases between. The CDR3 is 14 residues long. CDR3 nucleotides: TGTGCCAGCTCACCAGCCGGATCCACCGGGGAGCTGTTTTTT. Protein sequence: CASSPAGSTGELFF. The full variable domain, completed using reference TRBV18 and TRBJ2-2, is NAGVMQNPRHLVRRRGQEARLRCSPMKGHSHVYWYRQLPEEGLKFMVYLQKENIIDESGMPKERFSAEFPKEGPSILRIQQVVRGDSAAYFCASSPAGSTGELFFGEGSRLTVL.

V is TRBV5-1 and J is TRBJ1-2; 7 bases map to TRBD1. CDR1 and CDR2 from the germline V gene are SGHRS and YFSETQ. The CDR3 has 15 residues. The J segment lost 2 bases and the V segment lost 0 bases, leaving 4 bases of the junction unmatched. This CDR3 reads CASSLGTGNNYGYTF. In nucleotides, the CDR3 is TGCGCCAGCAGCTTGGGGACAGGAAACAACTATGGCTACACCTTC.

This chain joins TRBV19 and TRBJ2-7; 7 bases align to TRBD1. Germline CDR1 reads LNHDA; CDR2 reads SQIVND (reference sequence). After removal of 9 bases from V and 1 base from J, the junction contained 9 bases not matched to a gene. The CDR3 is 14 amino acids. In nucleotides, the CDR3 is TGTGCCAGGTTTTTACGACAGGGATCCTACGAGCAGTACTTC. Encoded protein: CARFLRQGSYEQYF.

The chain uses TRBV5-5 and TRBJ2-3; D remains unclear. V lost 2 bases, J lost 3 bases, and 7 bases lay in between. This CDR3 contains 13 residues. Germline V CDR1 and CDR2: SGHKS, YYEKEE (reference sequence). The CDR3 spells CASSFGPTDTQYF. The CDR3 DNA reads TGTGCCAGCAGCTTCGGACCGACAGATACGCAGTATTTT.

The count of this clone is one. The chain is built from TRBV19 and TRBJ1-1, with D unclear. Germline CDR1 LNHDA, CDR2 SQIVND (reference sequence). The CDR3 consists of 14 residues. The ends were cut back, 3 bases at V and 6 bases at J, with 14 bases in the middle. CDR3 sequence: CASSIPGGVAEAFF. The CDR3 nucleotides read TGTGCCAGTAGTATCCCAGGCGGGGTCGCTGAAGCTTTCTTT.